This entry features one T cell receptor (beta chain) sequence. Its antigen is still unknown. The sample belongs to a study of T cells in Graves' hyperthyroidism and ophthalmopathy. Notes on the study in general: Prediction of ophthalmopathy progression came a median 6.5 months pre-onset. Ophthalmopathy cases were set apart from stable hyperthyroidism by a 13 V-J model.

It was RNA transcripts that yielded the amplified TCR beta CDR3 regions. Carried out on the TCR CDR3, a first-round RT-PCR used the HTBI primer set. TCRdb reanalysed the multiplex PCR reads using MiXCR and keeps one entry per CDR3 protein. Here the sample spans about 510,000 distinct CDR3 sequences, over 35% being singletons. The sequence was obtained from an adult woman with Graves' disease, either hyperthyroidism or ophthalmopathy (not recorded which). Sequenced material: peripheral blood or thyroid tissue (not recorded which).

The CDR3 DNA reads as TGCAGCGTTGAAGGCATAGGGGGCGGCACAGATACGCAGTATTTT. Its protein is CSVEGIGGGTDTQYF. The chain recombines TRBV29-1 with TRBJ2-3, with TRBD1 matching 7 bases. Looked up from germline, CDR1 is SQVTM and CDR2 is ANQGSEA. This CDR3 spans 15 amino acids. V trimming: 1 base; J trimming: 1 base; junction bases outside the gene matches: 5.